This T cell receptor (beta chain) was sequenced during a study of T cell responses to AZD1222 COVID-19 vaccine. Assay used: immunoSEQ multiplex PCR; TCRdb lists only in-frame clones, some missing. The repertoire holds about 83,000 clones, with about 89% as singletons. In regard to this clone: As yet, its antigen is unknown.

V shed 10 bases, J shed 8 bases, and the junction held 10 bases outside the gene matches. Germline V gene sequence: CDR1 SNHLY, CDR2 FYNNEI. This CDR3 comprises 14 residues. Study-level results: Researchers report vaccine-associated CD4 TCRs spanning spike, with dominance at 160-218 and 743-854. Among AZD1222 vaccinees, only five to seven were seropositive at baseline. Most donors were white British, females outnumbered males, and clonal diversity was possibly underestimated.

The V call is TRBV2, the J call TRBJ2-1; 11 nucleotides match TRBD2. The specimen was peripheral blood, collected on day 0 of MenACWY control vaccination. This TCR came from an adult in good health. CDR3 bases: TGTGCCACCCATGGTAGCGGGAGGGGCCATGAGCAGTTCTTC. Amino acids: CATHGSGRGHEQFF. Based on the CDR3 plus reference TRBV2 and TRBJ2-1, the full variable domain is EPEVTQTPSHQVTQMGQEVILRCVPISNHLYFYWYRQILGQKVEFLVSFYNNEISEKSEIFDDQFSVERPDGSNFTLKIRSTKLEDSAMYFCATHGSGRGHEQFFGPGTRLTVL.